This T cell receptor (beta chain) was retrieved from a study of OX40 agonist ivuxolimab in advanced cancers. Study-wide background: Participants, approximately 81% male, averaged approximately 60 years of age, ranging from roughly 20 to 80. Study-wide results and limits: By week 6 at 0.1 to 3.0 mg/kg, blood CD4+ and CD8+ T cells had expanded clonally. Normalized expansion of T-cell clones was also low for some nonresponders.

This clone has a handful of counts. Antigen: not known. Drawing of blood for sampling happened at baseline, at cycle 4 day 1, and at cycle 7 day 1. V lost 4 bases, J lost 8 bases, and 13 bases lay in between. The CDR3 is 13 residues long. Germline V gives CDR1 SGHDT, CDR2 YYEEEE. Using immunoSEQ multiplex PCR, the repertoire was profiled, and TCRdb retains in-frame clones only, with some absent. The sample includes 15,000 to 20,000 clones, around 80% of them seen just once. The rearrangement uses TRBV5-6 and TRBJ1-3; a weak D match, TRBD1 (5 bases). This specimen consisted of CD4+ or CD8+ T cells sorted from blood, obtained in a trial of the OX40 agonist ivuxolimab. This sequence originates from an adult with an advanced solid tumor such as melanoma, head and neck, liver or kidney cancer. In nucleotides, the CDR3 is TGTGCCAGCAGCCCCGGGGCCTCGGACACCATATATTTT. It yields the protein CASSPGASDTIYF.